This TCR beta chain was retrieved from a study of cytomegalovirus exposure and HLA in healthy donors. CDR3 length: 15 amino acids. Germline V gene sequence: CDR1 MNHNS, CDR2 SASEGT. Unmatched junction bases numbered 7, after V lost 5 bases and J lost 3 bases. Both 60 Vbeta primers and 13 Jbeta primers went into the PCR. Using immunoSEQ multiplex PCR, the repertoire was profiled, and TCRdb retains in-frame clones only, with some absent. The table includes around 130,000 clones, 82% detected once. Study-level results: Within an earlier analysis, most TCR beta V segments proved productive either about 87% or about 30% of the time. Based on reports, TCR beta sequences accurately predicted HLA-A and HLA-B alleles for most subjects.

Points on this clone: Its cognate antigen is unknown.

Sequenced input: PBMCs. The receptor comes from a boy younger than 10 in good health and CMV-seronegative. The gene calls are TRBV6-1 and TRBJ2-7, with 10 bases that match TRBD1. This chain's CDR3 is CASSKPGQGLYEQYF. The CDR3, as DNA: TGTGCCAGCAGTAAACCGGGACAGGGGCTCTACGAGCAGTACTTC.